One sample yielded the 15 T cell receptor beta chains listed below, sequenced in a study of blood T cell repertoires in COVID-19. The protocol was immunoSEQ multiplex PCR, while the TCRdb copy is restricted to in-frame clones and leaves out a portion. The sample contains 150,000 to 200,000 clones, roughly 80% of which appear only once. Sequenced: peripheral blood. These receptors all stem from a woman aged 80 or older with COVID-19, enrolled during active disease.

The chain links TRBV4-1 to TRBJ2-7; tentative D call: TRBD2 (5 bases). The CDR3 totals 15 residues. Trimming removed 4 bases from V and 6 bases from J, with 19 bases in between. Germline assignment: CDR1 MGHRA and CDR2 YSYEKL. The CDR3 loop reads CASSPAVGEFGEQYF. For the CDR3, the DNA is TGCGCCAGCAGCCCGGCCGTCGGGGAATTTGGCGAGCAGTACTTC.

The CDR3 DNA follows: TGTGCGGCGACAGGGGGTTTGGGTCAGCCCCAGCATTTT. As protein: CAATGGLGQPQHF. The chain joins TRBV30 to TRBJ1-5; 9 bases map to TRBD1. The CDR3 consists of 13 residues. Germline V gives CDR1 GTSNPN, CDR2 SVGIG (reference sequence).

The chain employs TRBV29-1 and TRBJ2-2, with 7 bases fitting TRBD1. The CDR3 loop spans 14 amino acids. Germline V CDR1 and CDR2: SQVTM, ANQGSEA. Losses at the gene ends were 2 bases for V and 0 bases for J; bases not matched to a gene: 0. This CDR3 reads CSVEQGANTGELFF. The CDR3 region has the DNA TGCAGCGTTGAACAGGGGGCGAACACCGGGGAGCTGTTTTTT.

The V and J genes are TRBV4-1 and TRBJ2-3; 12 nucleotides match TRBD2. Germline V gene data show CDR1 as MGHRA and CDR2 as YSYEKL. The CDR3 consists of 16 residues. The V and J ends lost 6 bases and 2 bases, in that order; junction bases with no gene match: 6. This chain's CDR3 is CASSQTSGGPTDTQYF. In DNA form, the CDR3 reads TGCGCCAGCAGTCAAACTAGCGGGGGGCCCACAGATACGCAGTATTTT.

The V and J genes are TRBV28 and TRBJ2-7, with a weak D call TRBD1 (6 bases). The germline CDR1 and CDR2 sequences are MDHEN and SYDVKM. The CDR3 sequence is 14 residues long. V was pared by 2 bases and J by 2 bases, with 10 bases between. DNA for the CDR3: TGTGCCAGCAGTTTACCGACAGGAACCTACGAGCAGTACTTC. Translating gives CASSLPTGTYEQYF. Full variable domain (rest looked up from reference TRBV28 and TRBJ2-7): DVKVTQSSRYLVKRTGEKVFLECVQDMDHENMFWYRQDPGLGLRLIYFSYDVKMKEKGDIPEGYSVSREKKERFSLILESASTNQTSMYLCASSLPTGTYEQYFGPGTRLTVT.

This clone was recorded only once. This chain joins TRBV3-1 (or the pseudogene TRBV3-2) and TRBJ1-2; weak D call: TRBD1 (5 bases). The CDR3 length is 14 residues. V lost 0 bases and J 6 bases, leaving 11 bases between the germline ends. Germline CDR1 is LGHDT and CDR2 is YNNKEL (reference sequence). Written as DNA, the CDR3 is TGTGCCAGCAGCCAAGACGCAGGGCGCGATGGCTACACCTTC. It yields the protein CASSQDAGRDGYTF.

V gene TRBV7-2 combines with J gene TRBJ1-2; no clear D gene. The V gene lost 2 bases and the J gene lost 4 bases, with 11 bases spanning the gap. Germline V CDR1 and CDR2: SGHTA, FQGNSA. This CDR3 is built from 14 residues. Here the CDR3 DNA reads TGTGCCAGCAGCTTACAGGCCTCTGGCTATGGCTACACCTTC. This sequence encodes CASSLQASGYGYTF.

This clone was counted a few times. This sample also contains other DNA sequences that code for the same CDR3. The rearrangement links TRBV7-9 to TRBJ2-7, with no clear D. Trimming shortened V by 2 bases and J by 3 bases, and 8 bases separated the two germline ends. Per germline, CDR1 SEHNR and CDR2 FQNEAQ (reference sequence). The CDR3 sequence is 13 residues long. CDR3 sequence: CASSLSGGYEQYF. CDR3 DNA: TGTGCCAGCAGCTTAAGTGGCGGCTACGAGCAGTACTTC.

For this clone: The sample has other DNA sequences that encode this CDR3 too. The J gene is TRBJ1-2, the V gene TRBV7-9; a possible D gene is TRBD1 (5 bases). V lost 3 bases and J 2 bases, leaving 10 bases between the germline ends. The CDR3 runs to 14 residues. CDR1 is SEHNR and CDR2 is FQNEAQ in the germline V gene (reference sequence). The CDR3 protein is CASSFGGVNYGYTF. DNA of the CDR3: TGTGCCAGCAGCTTCGGGGGGGTCAACTATGGCTACACCTTC.

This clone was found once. CDR3: CASPYRRHGDRVYEQYF. The CDR3 DNA sequence: TGTGCCAGCCCCTATCGACGTCATGGGGACAGGGTCTACGAGCAGTACTTC. V is TRBV28 and J is TRBJ2-7, with 9 bases identical to TRBD1. V dropped 8 bases and J dropped 3; count of bases not matched to a gene: 17. Germline loops: CDR1 MDHEN, CDR2 SYDVKM. The CDR3 runs to 17 residues.

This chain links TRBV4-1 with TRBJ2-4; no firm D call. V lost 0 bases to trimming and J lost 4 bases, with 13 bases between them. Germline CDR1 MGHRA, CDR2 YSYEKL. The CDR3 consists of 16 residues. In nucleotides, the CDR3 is TGCGCCAGCAGCCAAGAGAGCTTTGCGGCTAAAAACATTCAGTACTTC. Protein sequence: CASSQESFAAKNIQYF.

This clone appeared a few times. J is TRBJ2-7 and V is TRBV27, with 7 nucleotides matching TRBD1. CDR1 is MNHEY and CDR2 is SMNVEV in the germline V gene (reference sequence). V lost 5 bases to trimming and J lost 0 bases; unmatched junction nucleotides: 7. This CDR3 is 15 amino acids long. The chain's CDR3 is CASSPRDSVSYEQYF. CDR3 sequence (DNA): TGTGCCAGCAGTCCCCGGGACAGCGTCTCCTACGAGCAGTACTTC.

CDR3 coding DNA: TGTGCCAGCAGCCCCCGGGACAGGGATTCACCCCTCCACTTT. It encodes CASSPRDRDSPLHF. This rearrangement joins TRBV9 to TRBJ1-6; 9 bases agree with TRBD1. This CDR3 is 14 amino acids long. J was trimmed by 8 bases and V by 4 bases; bases with no gene match: 4. Germline V gives CDR1 SGDLS, CDR2 YYNGEE.

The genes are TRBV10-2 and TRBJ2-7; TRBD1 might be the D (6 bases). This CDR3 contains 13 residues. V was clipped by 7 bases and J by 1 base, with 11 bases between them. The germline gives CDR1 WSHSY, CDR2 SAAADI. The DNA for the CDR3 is TGCGCCAGCACCTTGACAGGTTCCTACGAGCAGTACTTC. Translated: CASTLTGSYEQYF.

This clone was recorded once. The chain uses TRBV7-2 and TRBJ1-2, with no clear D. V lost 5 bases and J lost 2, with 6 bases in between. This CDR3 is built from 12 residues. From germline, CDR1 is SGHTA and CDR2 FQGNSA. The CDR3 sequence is CASSGSNYGYTF. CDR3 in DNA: TGTGCCAGCAGCGGCTCGAACTATGGCTACACCTTC.